A selection of T cell receptor beta chains follows, all from one sample in a study of blood T cell repertoires in COVID-19. Data came from immunoSEQ multiplex PCR; TCRdb stores just in-frame clones and leaves some out. The table has some 240,000 clones, around 84% seen once. Sequenced: PBMCs or T cells enriched from blood (not recorded which). Source of these receptors: a young man with acute COVID-19. CDR3s include the opening cysteine and the closing phenylalanine or tryptophan. The order of the fields is V gene, J gene, clone size, D gene, CDR3 DNA, CDR3 protein. D genes are given only for firm matches. A row's size may be missing; if present it is once, few, many or a size class.

V: TRBV11-3; J: TRBJ1-2; size: many; D: .; DNA: TGTGCCAGCAGCCAAGCAGGGATGGACTATGGCTACACCTTC; CDR3: CASSQAGMDYGYTF
V: TRBV11-2; J: TRBJ1-4; size: .; D: .; DNA: TGTGCCAGCAGCTTTTCCGGGGAAAAACTGTTTTTT; CDR3: CASSFSGEKLFF
V: TRBV25-1; J: TRBJ2-5; size: .; D: .; DNA: TGTGCCAGCAGTGAAAGTGGGAGCTCCCTTACCGTTAAAGAGACCCAGTACTTC; CDR3: CASSESGSSLTVKETQYF
V: TRBV2; J: TRBJ1-5; size: .; D: .; DNA: TGTGCCAGCAGCCTACAGGGTGGCAATCAGCCCCAGCATTTT; CDR3: CASSLQGGNQPQHF
V: TRBV12-3/TRBV12-4; J: TRBJ2-1; size: .; D: TRBD2; DNA: TGTGCCAGCAGTCGCGGGGGGGCGGATGAGCAGTTCTTC; CDR3: CASSRGGADEQFF
V: TRBV2; J: TRBJ1-6; size: .; D: .; DNA: TGTGCCAGCAGTGACCCAGGATCTCCATATTCACCCCTCCACTTT; CDR3: CASSDPGSPYSPLHF
V: TRBV30; J: TRBJ2-2; size: .; D: .; DNA: TGTGCCTGGAGTGTACGACAGGCCCTTACCGGGGAGCTGTTTTTT; CDR3: CAWSVRQALTGELFF
V: TRBV11-2; J: TRBJ1-2; size: .; D: TRBD1; DNA: TGTGCCAGCAGCCTGGAACAGGGGAACTATGGCTACACCTTC; CDR3: CASSLEQGNYGYTF
V: TRBV6-5; J: TRBJ2-1; size: .; D: .; DNA: TGTGCCAGCAGGAGCGCCGCCAGCTCCTACAATGAGCAGTTCTTC; CDR3: CASRSAASSYNEQFF
V: TRBV11-3; J: TRBJ2-3; size: once; D: TRBD1; DNA: TGTGCCAGCAGCTTAAGGGGACAGGGGACAGATACGCAGTATTTT; CDR3: CASSLRGQGTDTQYF
V: TRBV19; J: TRBJ2-5; size: few; D: .; DNA: TGTGCCAGTAGTATCTCCGGTACCCAAAGAGAGACCCAGTACTTC; CDR3: CASSISGTQRETQYF
V: TRBV3-1/TRBV3-2; J: TRBJ1-1; size: .; D: .; DNA: TGTGCCAGCAGCCTCAGCAGGGGCAGGGCATCTGAAGCTTTCTTT; CDR3: CASSLSRGRASEAFF
V: TRBV5-1; J: TRBJ2-3; size: .; D: .; DNA: TGTGCCAGCAGCTTCGGTACGGGAATCACAGATACGCAGTATTTT; CDR3: CASSFGTGITDTQYF
V: TRBV6-4; J: TRBJ1-2; size: .; D: TRBD1; DNA: TGTGCCAGCAGTGACCACCCAGGGGGAATCTATGGCTACACCTTC; CDR3: CASSDHPGGIYGYTF
V: TRBV30; J: TRBJ1-5; size: .; D: .; DNA: TGTGCCTGGAGTGTACAGGGAACCAGACCGGGAATGGGGCCCCAGCATTTT; CDR3: CAWSVQGTRPGMGPQHF
V: TRBV7-6; J: TRBJ2-2; size: .; D: .; DNA: TGTGCCAGCAGTTCCCCGGCCGGACTATTCACCGGGGAGCTGTTTTTT; CDR3: CASSSPAGLFTGELFF
V: TRBV5-4; J: TRBJ1-1; size: .; D: .; DNA: TGTGCCAGCAGCTTGGAGTGGGGGGGCACTGAAGCTTTCTTT; CDR3: CASSLEWGGTEAFF
V: TRBV11-2; J: TRBJ2-1; size: .; D: .; DNA: TGTGCCAGCAGCTTAGTTGGTCGTGGGAGGCCGGCCAATGAGCAGTTCTTC; CDR3: CASSLVGRGRPANEQFF
V: TRBV4-2; J: TRBJ2-5; size: .; D: TRBD2; DNA: TGTGCCAGCAGCCAAGACTCATTAGCGGGAGTATTAGAGACCCAGTACTTC; CDR3: CASSQDSLAGVLETQYF
V: TRBV11-3; J: TRBJ2-1; size: .; D: .; DNA: TGTGCCAGCAGCTTGTCCAGGGGGGTCTACAATGAGCAGTTCTTC; CDR3: CASSLSRGVYNEQFF
V: TRBV7-2; J: TRBJ1-2; size: .; D: TRBD1; DNA: TGTGCCAGCAGCACGGCCCGGGACAGGGGAGGGGGCTACACCTTC; CDR3: CASSTARDRGGGYTF
V: TRBV11-3; J: TRBJ2-3; size: .; D: .; DNA: TGTGCCAGCAGCCTAGGACTCGGCACAGATACGCAGTATTTT; CDR3: CASSLGLGTDTQYF
V: TRBV18; J: TRBJ1-5; size: .; D: .; DNA: TGTGCCAGCTCGTCCGGGAGCGGCAATCAGCCCCAGCATTTT; CDR3: CASSSGSGNQPQHF
V: TRBV6-1; J: TRBJ1-3; size: .; D: .; DNA: TGTGCCAGCAGTGAATCAACAGGGTCCACCATATATTTT; CDR3: CASSESTGSTIYF
V: TRBV28; J: TRBJ1-2; size: once; D: TRBD1; DNA: TGTGCCAGCAGTCCGGACAGGGGGTTGGGTGGCTACACCTTC; CDR3: CASSPDRGLGGYTF
V: TRBV6-1; J: TRBJ2-5; size: .; D: .; DNA: TGTGCCAGCAGTGGGAGGGTGGCAGGAGATCTCGAGACCCAGTACTTC; CDR3: CASSGRVAGDLETQYF
V: TRBV6-4; J: TRBJ2-3; size: .; D: TRBD2; DNA: TGTGCCAGCAGTGAATTGGGCGGGAGTGTAGATACGCAGTATTTT; CDR3: CASSELGGSVDTQYF
V: TRBV5-4; J: TRBJ1-1; size: .; D: TRBD1; DNA: TGTGCCAGCAGCCCCCGAAGCCGTCTTGGGGGACAGGGGGCCGGCGGAGCTTTCTTT; CDR3: CASSPRSRLGGQGAGGAFF
V: TRBV28; J: TRBJ1-6; size: many; D: TRBD1; DNA: TGTGCCAGCAAGAGGGGGCAGAATTCACCCCTCCACTTT; CDR3: CASKRGQNSPLHF
V: TRBV7-3; J: TRBJ2-2; size: .; D: .; DNA: TGTGCCAGCAGCCTCACAAGCACCGGGGAGCTGTTTTTT; CDR3: CASSLTSTGELFF
V: TRBV24-1; J: TRBJ2-2; size: .; D: .; DNA: TGTGCCACCAGTGTATACGGGGAGCTGTTTTTT; CDR3: CATSVYGELFF
V: TRBV9; J: TRBJ1-3; size: .; D: TRBD1; DNA: TGTGCCAGCAGCGTCGAGACAGGGGGTTACTCTGGAAACACCATATATTTT; CDR3: CASSVETGGYSGNTIYF
V: TRBV7-9; J: TRBJ2-1; size: once; D: TRBD1; DNA: TGTGCCAGCAGCTCCACAGGGGTTTCCTACAATGAGCAGTTCTTC; CDR3: CASSSTGVSYNEQFF
V: TRBV5-1; J: TRBJ2-6; size: .; D: .; DNA: TGCGCCAGCAGCCCCTCGGGGGTAGGGGCCAACGTCCTGACTTTC; CDR3: CASSPSGVGANVLTF
V: TRBV11-2; J: TRBJ2-5; size: .; D: .; DNA: TGTGCCAGCAGCTTAGATTGGTCAGTCCAAGAGACCCAGTACTTC; CDR3: CASSLDWSVQETQYF
V: TRBV4-1; J: TRBJ1-2; size: .; D: .; DNA: TGCGCCAGCAGCCAAGGCGTTGGTGGCTACACCTTC; CDR3: CASSQGVGGYTF
V: TRBV5-1; J: TRBJ1-6; size: .; D: .; DNA: TGCGCCAGCACGTCAGGGAATTCACCCCTCCACTTT; CDR3: CASTSGNSPLHF